The 31 T cell receptor beta chains reported below all come from one sample, sequenced in a study of blood T cell repertoires in COVID-19. Generated by immunoSEQ multiplex PCR, the TCRdb table keeps only in-frame clones and is missing some. The sample records approximately 82,000 clones, approximately 75% being singletons. Sequencing used peripheral blood. The receptors derive from a human donor in a cohort sampled during active COVID-19.

The CDR3 DNA sequence: TGCGCCAGCAGCCCACGGACAGGGCGAAATGAGCAGTTCTTC. Protein sequence: CASSPRTGRNEQFF. V usage is TRBV5-1 and J usage is TRBJ2-1, with 8 bases lining up with TRBD1. The V segment lost 4 bases and the J segment 7 bases; nucleotides outside the gene matches: 7. This CDR3 region has 14 residues. Germline loops: CDR1 SGHRS, CDR2 YFSETQ.

The chain links TRBV21-1 to TRBJ2-1; the D call TRBD1 from the table was never checked on the DNA. TRBV21-1 is a recognized pseudogene. The CDR3 is 16 residues long. CDR3 nucleotides: TGTGCCAGCAGGGATGGGTCCCCGGACAGCTACAATGAGCAGTTCTTC. Its translation: CASRDGSPDSYNEQFF.

The V and J genes are TRBV5-1 and TRBJ1-1; 7 bases fit TRBD1. Losses at the gene ends were 4 bases for V and 6 bases for J; bases not matched to a gene: 12. The CDR3 is 15 amino acids. Germline V gives CDR1 SGHRS, CDR2 YFSETQ. The CDR3 DNA sequence: TGCGCCAGCAGCAACCAGACAGGGTGGGGGCCTGAAGCTTTCTTT. Its protein product is CASSNQTGWGPEAFF. The full variable domain, with the rest looked up from reference TRBV5-1 and TRBJ1-1, is KAGVTQTPRYLIKTRGQQVTLSCSPISGHRSVSWYQQTPGQGLQFLFEYFSETQRNKGNFPGRFSGRQFSNSRSEMNVSTLELGDSALYLCASSNQTGWGPEAFFGQGTRLTVV.

The rearrangement joins TRBV28 to TRBJ2-1; 8 nucleotides align to TRBD1. The J segment lost 1 base and the V segment lost 6 bases, leaving 5 bases of the junction unmatched. Looked up from germline, CDR1 is MDHEN and CDR2 is SYDVKM. This CDR3 has 15 amino acids. CDR3 coding DNA: TGTGCCAGCAGCGAACAGGGGGTGTCCTACAATGAGCAGTTCTTC. This codes for CASSEQGVSYNEQFF.

The J gene is TRBJ2-5, the V gene TRBV9; 10 bases agree with TRBD2. Germline values: CDR1 SGDLS, CDR2 YYNGEE. The CDR3 totals 14 residues. The trim removed 4 bases at V and 5 bases at J, leaving 5 bases unmatched. The DNA for the CDR3 is TGTGCCAGCAGCCAGCGGGGGGGGGCGGAGACCCAGTACTTC. It specifies CASSQRGGAETQYF.

The chain uses TRBV19 and TRBJ1-1, with 7 positions matching TRBD1. Germline V gives CDR1 LNHDA, CDR2 SQIVND (reference sequence). The length of the CDR3 is 15 residues. The ends lost 6 bases at V and 6 bases at J; junction bases unmatched: 13. Here the CDR3 reads CASSDTPGGGPEAFF. The CDR3 DNA is TGTGCCAGTAGCGACACCCCGGGAGGGGGCCCTGAAGCTTTCTTT.

The CDR3 spells CASSDLQPVNTGELFF. The DNA of the CDR3 is TGTGCCAGCAGTGACTTACAGCCCGTGAACACCGGGGAGCTGTTTTTT. The chain recombines TRBV2 with TRBJ2-2; D is unresolved. V was trimmed by 3 bases and J by 1 base, leaving 12 bases between them. Per germline, CDR1 SNHLY and CDR2 FYNNEI. CDR3 length: 16 residues.

This chain connects TRBV28 to TRBJ2-3, with 7 bases lining up with TRBD1. Germline-derived CDR1 and CDR2 are MDHEN and SYDVKM. This CDR3 is 13 amino acids long. V shed 8 bases, J shed 6 bases, and the junction held 8 bases outside the gene matches. CDR3 sequence: CASLRGPHDTQYF. CDR3 DNA sequence: TGTGCCAGCCTGAGGGGGCCTCATGATACGCAGTATTTT.

The V gene is TRBV4-2, the J gene TRBJ1-5, with 10 bases aligning to TRBD1. Germline V gene sequence: CDR1 LGHNA, CDR2 YNFKEQ. The ends lost 0 bases at V and 5 bases at J; junction bases unmatched: 7. The CDR3 sequence is 17 residues long. As DNA, the CDR3 is TGTGCCAGCAGCCAAGATACGGGACAGGGGTCCCATCAGCCCCAGCATTTT. Its protein product is CASSQDTGQGSHQPQHF.

This clone came up a few times. The V and J genes are TRBV5-1 and TRBJ2-7, with 9 nucleotides matching TRBD2. V shed 2 bases and J 4 bases; nucleotides not matched to a gene: 7. Per the germline V gene, CDR1 is SGHRS and CDR2 is YFSETQ. This CDR3 has 15 residues. In DNA, the CDR3 is TGCGCCAGCAGCTTATTTAGCGGGGGCTCGTACGAGCAGTACTTC. It codes for CASSLFSGGSYEQYF.

The J gene is TRBJ1-6, the V gene TRBV6-5, with 8 positions matching TRBD1. This CDR3 is built from 15 residues. Germline V lookup: CDR1 MNHEY, CDR2 SVGAGI. Unmatched junction bases numbered 3, after V lost 4 bases and J lost 4 bases. In DNA form, the CDR3 reads TGTGCCAGCAGTTGGGACAGGCGTTATAATTCACCCCTCCACTTT. Encoded protein: CASSWDRRYNSPLHF.

The chain uses TRBV28 and TRBJ2-1; D unresolved. The CDR3 extends over 12 amino acids. V lost 7 bases to trimming and J lost 9 bases, with 13 bases between them. In germline, CDR1 is MDHEN, CDR2 SYDVKM. The DNA of the CDR3 is TGTGCCAGCAATCCCCCCTACGGTGAGCAGTTCTTC. It codes for CASNPPYGEQFF.

The V gene is TRBV27, the J gene TRBJ2-1; D uncertain. V gave up 5 bases and J gave up 4 bases, with 12 bases separating them. Looked up from germline, CDR1 is MNHEY and CDR2 is SMNVEV (reference sequence). The CDR3 has 14 amino acids. DNA for the CDR3: TGTGCCAGCAGTCGAGATCGCGTTTACAATGAGCAGTTCTTC. This sequence encodes CASSRDRVYNEQFF.

The chain is built from TRBV7-2 and TRBJ1-5, with TRBD1 identical over 8 bases. V lost 0 bases, J lost 8 bases, and 9 bases stayed unmatched. CDR1 and CDR2 (germline): SGHTA, FQGNSA. CDR3 length: 16 amino acids. The CDR3 sequence is CASSLAHGTGGKPQHF. The CDR3 DNA sequence: TGTGCCAGCAGCTTAGCGCATGGGACAGGAGGAAAGCCCCAGCATTTT. The full variable domain, its missing parts supplied by reference TRBV7-2 and TRBJ1-5, is GAGVSQSPSNKVTEKGKDVELRCDPISGHTALYWYRQSLGQGLEFLIYFQGNSAPDKSGLPSDRFSAERTGGSVSTLTIQRTQQEDSAVYLCASSLAHGTGGKPQHFGDGTRLSIL.

This clone was picked up a small number of times. The chain couples TRBV18 to TRBJ1-6; maybe TRBD1 (6 bases). CDR3 size: 15 residues. Trimming left V 6 bases short and J 6 bases short, with 15 bases between. Germline CDR1 is KGHSH and CDR2 is LQKENI. In DNA form, the CDR3 reads TGTGCCAGCTCGGGGAATGGGGGCAGTAATTCACCCCTCCACTTT. This encodes CASSGNGGSNSPLHF.

V gene TRBV14 combines with J gene TRBJ1-1; a possible D gene is TRBD1 (6 bases). This CDR3 has 16 amino acids. Germline lookup yields CDR1 SGHDN and CDR2 FVKESK. V was trimmed by 1 base and J by 5 bases, leaving 17 bases between them. CDR3: CASSQASPGTPTEAFF. CDR3 in DNA: TGTGCCAGCAGCCAAGCGTCCCCCGGGACACCGACTGAAGCTTTCTTT.

V gene TRBV30 combines with J gene TRBJ1-5, with no clear D. This CDR3 is built from 13 residues. V shed 2 bases and J shed 0 bases, with 5 bases lying between them. Germline V lookup: CDR1 GTSNPN, CDR2 SVGIG (reference sequence). The CDR3 here is CAWSPYSNQPQHF. The CDR3 DNA reads TGTGCCTGGAGTCCCTATAGCAATCAGCCCCAGCATTTT. The full variable domain, completed using reference TRBV30 and TRBJ1-5, is SQTIHQWPATLVQPVGSPLSLECTVEGTSNPNLYWYRQAAGRGLQLLFYSVGIGQISSEVPQNLSASRPQDRQFILSSKKLLLSDSGFYLCAWSPYSNQPQHFGDGTRLSIL.

As regards this clone: An end of the junction differs from the germline gene, which may be a read error. The chain joins TRBV18 to TRBJ2-7; a weak D match, TRBD1 (5 bases). The CDR3 extends over 16 amino acids. The germline CDR1 and CDR2 sequences are KGHSH and LQKENI. CDR3 DNA: TGTGCCAGCTCTCCACGGCTTCAGGGTATAATCAACGAGCAGTACTTC. Protein product: CASSPRLQGIINEQYF. The full variable domain, with the rest looked up from reference TRBV18 and TRBJ2-7, is NAGVMQNPRHLVRRRGQEARLRCSPMKGHSHVYWYRQLPEEGLKFMVYLQKENIIDESGMPKERFSAEFPKEGPSILRIQQVVRGDSAAYFCASSPRLQGIINEQYFGPGTRLTVT.

The V gene is TRBV27, the J gene TRBJ1-4; possible D gene TRBD1, 5 bases. V was shortened by 1 base and J by 7 bases, with 13 bases between the two germline ends. Germline CDR1 and CDR2: MNHEY and SMNVEV (reference sequence). CDR3 size: 15 residues. The CDR3 region is CASSLFPGSGEKLFF. DNA of the CDR3: TGTGCCAGCAGTTTATTTCCAGGGTCTGGTGAAAAACTGTTTTTT.

This clone was recorded a few times. V is TRBV6-6 and J is TRBJ1-1; 9 bases agree with TRBD1. The CDR3 sequence is 14 residues long. The junction had 8 bases not matched to a gene; V was cut back by 7 bases and J by 5 bases. Germline assignment: CDR1 MNHNY and CDR2 SVGAGI (reference sequence). The CDR3 loop is CASIGQGKRTEAFF. CDR3 DNA: TGTGCCAGCATTGGACAGGGGAAGCGGACTGAAGCTTTCTTT.

The chain uses TRBV9 and TRBJ1-3, with TRBD1 as a possible D gene (6 bases). CDR3 size: 16 residues. V lost 2 bases to trimming and J lost 1 base, with 13 bases between them. Germline CDR1 reads SGDLS; CDR2 reads YYNGEE. CDR3 in amino acids: CASSVRGTGSGNTIYF. For the CDR3, the DNA is TGTGCCAGCAGCGTGAGAGGCACAGGGTCTGGAAACACCATATATTTT.

The chain is built from TRBV28 and TRBJ2-2; no clear D. Trimming stripped 6 bases from V and 1 base from J, with 12 bases between. Germline CDR1 and CDR2: MDHEN and SYDVKM. This CDR3 is built from 15 residues. CDR3 residues: CASRTLSGNTGELFF. Here the CDR3 DNA reads TGTGCCAGCAGAACTTTATCAGGGAACACCGGGGAGCTGTTTTTT.

The J gene is TRBJ1-6, the V gene TRBV27, with 8 bases that match TRBD1. Germline CDR1 reads MNHEY; CDR2 reads SMNVEV (reference sequence). Trimming cost V 6 bases and J 6 bases; bases outside gene matches: 10. This CDR3 spans 16 amino acids. The CDR3 DNA follows: TGTGCCAGCAGATCCCCCTACGACAGGGGTAATTCACCCCTCCACTTT. Protein: CASRSPYDRGNSPLHF.

The rearrangement uses TRBV7-2 and TRBJ1-6; perhaps TRBD1 as D (5 bases). The CDR3 extends over 14 amino acids. V was shortened by 4 bases and J by 8 bases, with 12 bases between the two germline ends. The germline gives CDR1 SGHTA, CDR2 FQGNSA. The CDR3 region is CASSSLGRDSPLHF. In nucleotides, the CDR3 is TGTGCCAGCAGCTCTTTGGGCAGGGATTCACCCCTCCACTTT.

The sample holds a few counts of this clone. This chain uses TRBV12-3 or TRBV12-4 with TRBJ1-6; no definite D call. Trimming pared 8 bases from V and 9 bases from J, leaving 11 bases between. This CDR3 has 12 amino acids. As DNA, the CDR3 is TGTGCCAGCTCTTGGGAGGCTTCACCCCTCCACTTT. It translates to CASSWEASPLHF.

J is TRBJ1-1 and V is TRBV6-6; 10 bases line up with TRBD1. The CDR3 spans 13 residues. Germline CDR1 is MNHNY and CDR2 is SVGAGI (reference sequence). V was pared by 4 bases and J by 5 bases, with 1 base of the junction left unmatched. CDR3 nucleotide sequence: TGTGCCAGCAGTTCGGGACAGGGGACTGAAGCTTTCTTT. Translated, it gives CASSSGQGTEAFF.

The table lists this clone with a count of one. This chain uses TRBV4-1 with TRBJ1-2, with D maybe TRBD1 (6 bases). The CDR3 runs 16 residues. Trimming removed 2 bases at V and 2 bases at J, with 15 bases between. The germline CDR1 and CDR2 sequences are MGHRA and YSYEKL. CDR3 in amino acids: CASSQTQTGANYGYTF. The CDR3 DNA sequence: TGCGCCAGCAGCCAAACCCAGACAGGAGCGAACTATGGCTACACCTTC.

The rearrangement uses TRBV5-6 and TRBJ2-1; D is possibly TRBD2 (6 bases). Germline-derived CDR1 and CDR2 are SGHDT and YYEEEE. The CDR3 has 17 amino acids. V was pared by 4 bases and J by 4 bases, with 21 bases between. CDR3 DNA: TGTGCCAGCAGCCGAGTCGGGAGTGGGGAGCCTTACAATGAGCAGTTCTTC. The encoded protein is CASSRVGSGEPYNEQFF.

The V gene is TRBV6-5, the J gene TRBJ1-5, with a tentative D call TRBD1 (5 bases). Germline assignment: CDR1 MNHEY and CDR2 SVGAGI. Trimming removed 6 bases at V and 5 bases at J, with 17 bases between. This CDR3 spans 15 amino acids. The chain's CDR3 is CASRVSGTHDQPQHF. The CDR3 DNA sequence: TGTGCCAGCAGGGTATCCGGGACTCACGATCAGCCCCAGCATTTT.

This sequence joins TRBV19 and TRBJ1-1, with 10 nucleotides matching TRBD1. The CDR3 length is 16 residues. Trimming took 6 bases from V and 1 from J; bases not matched to a gene: 8. Per the germline V gene, CDR1 is LNHDA and CDR2 is SQIVND (reference sequence). CDR3 DNA sequence: TGTGCCAGTAGGACGAGACAGGGGGCACGGAACACTGAAGCTTTCTTT. Its translation is CASRTRQGARNTEAFF. Based on the CDR3 plus reference TRBV19 and TRBJ1-1, the full variable domain is DGGITQSPKYLFRKEGQNVTLSCEQNLNHDAMYWYRQDPGQGLRLIYYSQIVNDFQKGDIAEGYSVSREKKESFPLTVTSAQKNPTAFYLCASRTRQGARNTEAFFGQGTRLTVV.

The chain carries TRBV7-3 and TRBJ1-5; possible D gene TRBD1, 5 bases. Germline lookup yields CDR1 SGHTA and CDR2 FQGTGA. This CDR3 is built from 13 residues. Between the trimmed V and J ends, which lost 0 bases and 6 bases, there was a span of 6 bases. The CDR3 protein is CASSLTGGQPQHF. In DNA form, the CDR3 reads TGTGCCAGCAGCTTAACGGGGGGTCAGCCCCAGCATTTT.